This TCR beta chain appears in the sequencing data of a study of T-cell reconstitution after alpha-beta-depleted transplantation in children. A few counts support this clonotype. Trimming removed 4 bases at V and 1 base at J, with 15 bases between. The CDR3 covers 16 residues. Germline values: CDR1 MNHEY, CDR2 SMNVEV (reference sequence). Construction of the TCRbeta library involved unique molecular identifiers. MiXCR was run by TCRdb on the PCR reads, yielding one entry per CDR3 protein. The table has some 500,000 distinct CDR3 sequences, around 16% seen once. The rearrangement uses TRBV27 and TRBJ2-3, with a tentative D call TRBD2 (5 bases). The receptor's source is a human donor who donated a stem cell graft to a child with acute lymphoblastic leukemia. The specimen was PBMCs from the stem cell graft donor, collected from the stem cell graft. The CDR3 spells CASSSLLAGGTDTQYF. The CDR3 DNA sequence: TGTGCCAGCAGTTCCCTCCTGGCGGGTGGCACAGATACGCAGTATTTT.